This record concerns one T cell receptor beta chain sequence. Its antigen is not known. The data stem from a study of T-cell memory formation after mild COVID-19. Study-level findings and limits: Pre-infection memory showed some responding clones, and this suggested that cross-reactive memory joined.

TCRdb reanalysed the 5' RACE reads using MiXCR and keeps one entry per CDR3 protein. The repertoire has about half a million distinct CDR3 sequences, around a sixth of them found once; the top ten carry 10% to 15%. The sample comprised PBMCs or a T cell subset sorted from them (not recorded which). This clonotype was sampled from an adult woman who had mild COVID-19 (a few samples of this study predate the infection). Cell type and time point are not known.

The CDR3 coding sequence is TGTGCCAGCAGCTTCGGGGGACTATACCAAGAGACCCAGTACTTC. Encoded protein: CASSFGGLYQETQYF. The chain recombines TRBV13 with TRBJ2-5, with 7 bases identical to TRBD2. J was trimmed by 0 bases and V by 3 bases; bases with no gene match: 4. CDR3 length: 15 amino acids. Per the germline V gene, CDR1 is PRHDT and CDR2 is FYEKMQ (reference sequence).